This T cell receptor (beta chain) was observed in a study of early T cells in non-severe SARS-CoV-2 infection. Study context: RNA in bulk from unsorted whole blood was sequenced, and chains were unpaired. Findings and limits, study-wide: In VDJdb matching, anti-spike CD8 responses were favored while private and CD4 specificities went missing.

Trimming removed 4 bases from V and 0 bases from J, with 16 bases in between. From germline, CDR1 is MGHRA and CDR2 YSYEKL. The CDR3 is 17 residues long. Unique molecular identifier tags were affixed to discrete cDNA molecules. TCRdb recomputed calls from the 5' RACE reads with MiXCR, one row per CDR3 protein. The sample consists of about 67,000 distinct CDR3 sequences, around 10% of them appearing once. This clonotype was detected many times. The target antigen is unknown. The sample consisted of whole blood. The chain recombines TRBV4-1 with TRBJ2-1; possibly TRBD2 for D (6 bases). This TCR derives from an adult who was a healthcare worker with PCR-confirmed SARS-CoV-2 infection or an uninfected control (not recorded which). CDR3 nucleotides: TGCGCCAGCAGCCCCCTCCCTAGCGCCAGCTCCTACAATGAGCAGTTCTTC. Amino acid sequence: CASSPLPSASSYNEQFF.